The 26 T cell receptor beta chains listed next were all sequenced from one sample in a study of CD4 and CD8 cells across lung adenocarcinoma regions. TCRdb fed the PCR reads into MiXCR, producing one record per CDR3 protein. The sample includes 7,500 to 10,000 distinct CDR3 sequences, roughly 46% of them seen just once. The sequencing sample was made of CD4+ T cells from the margin of a lung tumor. The origin of the receptors is a male donor with lung adenocarcinoma. The CD4 and CD8 labels of this study may be unreliable.

The rearrangement links TRBV12-3 or TRBV12-4 to TRBJ2-4; possibly TRBD1 or TRBD2 for D (5 bases each). The CDR3 covers 15 residues. Trimming took 1 base from V and 8 from J, leaving 15 bases between them. The CDR3 protein is CASSLVGGSTDIQYF. DNA of the CDR3: TGTGCCAGCAGTTTAGTTGGGGGTAGCACAGACATTCAGTACTTC.

This clonotype appeared a few times. This chain connects TRBV27 to TRBJ2-3; 7 bases fit TRBD2. J was trimmed by 1 base and V by 7 bases; bases with no gene match: 5. Germline lookup yields CDR1 MNHEY and CDR2 SMNVEV (reference sequence). The CDR3 is made up of 14 amino acids. CDR3 in amino acids: CASKRSGGTDTQYF. CDR3 nucleotide sequence: TGTGCCAGCAAGCGAAGCGGGGGCACAGATACGCAGTATTTT.

This clonotype is judged medium-sized. The chain links TRBV6-6 to TRBJ2-1, with 7 positions matching TRBD2. V dropped 7 bases and J dropped 7; count of bases not matched to a gene: 4. CDR1 and CDR2 (germline): MNHNY, SVGAGI (reference sequence). There are 12 residues in the CDR3. CDR3 DNA sequence: TGTGCCAGCATAAGGGAGGGAAATGAGCAGTTCTTC. As protein: CASIREGNEQFF.

This chain links TRBV25-1 with TRBJ2-4; either TRBD1 or TRBD2 may supply D (5 bases each). CDR1 and CDR2 from the germline V gene are MGHDK and SYGVNS. The CDR3 runs 15 residues. V was shortened by 4 bases and J by 9 bases, with 19 bases between the two germline ends. The CDR3, as DNA: TGTGCCAGCAGTGTCCGGGACCTCCGAGGGGCCATTCAGTACTTC. It specifies CASSVRDLRGAIQYF.

CDR3 protein: CASSYLLAGEETQYF. In DNA form, the CDR3 reads TGTGCCAGCAGCTACCTCCTAGCGGGAGAAGAGACCCAGTACTTC. The chain is built from TRBV11-1 and TRBJ2-5; TRBD2 aligns across 10 bases. This CDR3 contains 15 residues. Germline V lookup: CDR1 SGHAT, CDR2 FQDESV (reference sequence). Trimming took 4 bases from V and 3 from J; bases not matched to a gene: 5.

The chain joins TRBV27 to TRBJ2-2; a weak D match, TRBD1 (5 bases). With 8 bases removed from V and 0 bases from J, the gap between germline ends came to 16 bases. CDR3 size: 16 residues. Germline V gene data show CDR1 as MNHEY and CDR2 as SMNVEV (reference sequence). The CDR3 loop reads CASQRGLGSNTGELFF. The CDR3 bases are TGTGCCAGCCAAAGGGGTCTAGGCTCGAACACCGGGGAGCTGTTTTTT.

V gene TRBV27 combines with J gene TRBJ1-2, with D possibly being TRBD1 (6 bases). This CDR3 is built from 11 residues. With 5 bases removed from V and 7 bases from J, the gap between germline ends came to 8 bases. Germline CDR1 and CDR2: MNHEY and SMNVEV (reference sequence). Here the CDR3 reads CASSKQGGYTF. CDR3 in DNA: TGTGCCAGCAGTAAACAGGGTGGCTACACCTTC.

This clonotype was recorded many times. The chain joins TRBV7-6 to TRBJ1-6; 8 bases line up with TRBD1. CDR1 is SGHVS, CDR2 FNYEAQ, per germline. The CDR3 length is 16 residues. With 5 bases clipped from V and 7 bases from J, the junction kept 10 bases outside the gene matches. The DNA for the CDR3 is TGTGCCAGCAGCGCGCTCGGGCAGGGGGCAAATTCACCCCTCCACTTT. Translating gives CASSALGQGANSPLHF.

The rearrangement uses TRBV5-1 and TRBJ2-5; the D is unclear. Germline CDR1 and CDR2: SGHRS and YFSETQ. This CDR3 has 14 amino acids. Trimming left V 3 bases short and J 0 bases short, with 9 bases between. Written as DNA, the CDR3 is TGCGCCAGCAGCTCCGGATGGGACCAAGAGACCCAGTACTTC. It codes for CASSSGWDQETQYF.

V usage is TRBV6-1 and J usage is TRBJ2-5; possibly TRBD2 for D (6 bases). V lost 6 bases and J 5 bases, leaving 19 bases between the germline ends. Germline V gene data show CDR1 as MNHNS and CDR2 as SASEGT. This CDR3 has 15 residues. The CDR3 spells CASRPRNGGLETQYF. CDR3 sequence (DNA): TGTGCCAGCAGACCGCGAAACGGGGGTTTGGAGACCCAGTACTTC.

Written as DNA, the CDR3 is TGTGCCAGCAGTTACTCAGACACCTCCTACGAGCAGTACTTC. Encoded protein: CASSYSDTSYEQYF. The V and J genes are TRBV6-5 and TRBJ2-1; D remains ambiguous. Matching the DNA end better, TRBJ2-7 makes the J call doubtful. Germline CDR1 MNHEY, CDR2 SVGAGI. The CDR3 runs 14 residues.

The chain links TRBV27 to TRBJ2-4; 8 nucleotides line up with TRBD2. Germline V gene sequence: CDR1 MNHEY, CDR2 SMNVEV (reference sequence). The CDR3 is 19 amino acids. The V gene end was trimmed by 8 bases and the J gene end by 13 bases; junction bases not matched to a gene: 31. CDR3 sequence reads: CASRPGGVAGLRGKDTQYF. CDR3 in DNA: TGTGCCAGCCGCCCTGGAGGCGTAGCGGGGTTGAGGGGCAAAGACACGCAGTACTTC.

Concerning this clonotype itself: A single base separates this from a much larger clone, so it may be a read error. V usage is TRBV7-2 and J usage is TRBJ2-4; D is unresolved. Germline values: CDR1 SGHTA, CDR2 FQGNSA. There are 14 residues in the CDR3. Trimming shortened V by 5 bases and J by 13 bases, and 21 bases separated the two germline ends. For the CDR3, the DNA is TGTGCCAGCAGCCCCGGAGAGTATTTCGGAGAGCAGTACTTC. It specifies CASSPGEYFGEQYF.

V usage is TRBV6-1 and J usage is TRBJ1-3; D ambiguous. CDR3 length: 14 residues. The ends were cut back, 1 base at V and 3 bases at J, with 7 bases in the middle. Germline V CDR1 and CDR2: MNHNS, SASEGT. This CDR3 reads CASSEEGRGNTIYF. The CDR3 DNA sequence: TGTGCCAGCAGTGAAGAAGGGCGTGGAAACACCATATATTTT.

To note about this clonotype: At one end the junction does not follow the germline gene, possibly because of a read error. The CDR3 is CASRPTGLSGQSTKNTQYF. The CDR3, as DNA: TGTGCCAGCAGACCCACCGGGCTCTCGGGACAGTCTACCAAAAACACTCAGTACTTC. The chain has TRBV27 and TRBJ2-4; 7 bases map to TRBD1. Germline loops: CDR1 MNHEY, CDR2 SMNVEV (reference sequence). This CDR3 contains 19 residues.

As for this clonotype: This sequence may be a read error, since a much larger clone differs from it by one base. This chain links TRBV24-1 with TRBJ2-3; 10 bases line up with TRBD1. The trim removed 8 bases at V and 3 bases at J, leaving 4 bases unmatched. CDR1 is KGHDR, CDR2 SFDVKD, per germline. The CDR3 consists of 14 residues. CDR3 bases: TGTGCCACCAATCGGGACAGGGGTACAGATACGCAGTATTTT. It translates to CATNRDRGTDTQYF.

The V call is TRBV6-1, the J call TRBJ2-2; 9 bases line up with TRBD2. The CDR3 covers 15 residues. The junction had 0 bases not matched to a gene; V was cut back by 0 bases and J by 4 bases. Germline V gives CDR1 MNHNS, CDR2 SASEGT. The CDR3 region is CASSEASGSTGELFF. In DNA form, the CDR3 reads TGTGCCAGCAGTGAAGCTAGCGGGAGCACCGGGGAGCTGTTTTTT.

V gene TRBV6-1 combines with J gene TRBJ2-2, with D perhaps given as TRBD1 or TRBD2 (5 bases each). The J call is doubtful: the DNA matches TRBJ2-3 better. The germline V gene has CDR1 MNHNS and CDR2 SASEGT. CDR3 length equals 17 residues. Here the CDR3 DNA reads TGTGCCAGCAGTGTACATGTTGGGGCAGGGAACACCGGGAAGCAGTATTTT. Its translation is CASSVHVGAGNTGKQYF.

By share of the sample, this clonotype is medium-sized. The J gene is TRBJ2-2, the V gene TRBV6-4; D is possibly TRBD1 (6 bases). CDR1 is MRHNA and CDR2 is SNTAGT in the germline V gene. The length of the CDR3 is 13 residues. Trimming pared 2 bases from V and 7 bases from J, leaving 8 bases between. CDR3 in DNA: TGTGCCAGCAGTGACACAGGGAACGGGGAGCTGTTTTTT. This translates into CASSDTGNGELFF.

This clonotype is medium-sized (0.01 to 0.1%) within its sample. The chain is built from TRBV27 and TRBJ2-5; tentative D call: TRBD1 (5 bases). The DNA end is a closer match to TRBJ2-7, so the J assignment may be wrong. The germline gives CDR1 MNHEY, CDR2 SMNVEV (reference sequence). There are 14 residues in the CDR3. CDR3 coding DNA: TGTGCCAGCAGTTTAAGGGGCAGAACCTACGAGCAGTACTTC. This encodes CASSLRGRTYEQYF.

The chain carries TRBV5-1 and TRBJ2-4; 10 bases line up with TRBD2. V was clipped by 1 base and J by 13 bases; unmatched bases: 20. CDR3 length equals 18 residues. The germline V gene encodes CDR1 SGHRS and CDR2 YFSETQ. In DNA, the CDR3 is TGCGCCAGCAGCTTGCTTCCTAGCGGGAGTATGTTGGGGAATGAGCAGTACTTC. It translates to CASSLLPSGSMLGNEQYF.

This chain uses TRBV6-5 with TRBJ2-3; 7 bases are a match to TRBD2. The J call could be wrong; TRBJ2-7 is a better fit for the DNA end. Germline CDR1 is MNHEY and CDR2 is SVGAGI. The CDR3 contains 17 residues. The CDR3 DNA sequence: TGTGCCAGCAGTTACGGGGGGGGGGGGGGAGTCAAAGATACGCAGTACTTC. It is translated as CASSYGGGGGVKDTQYF.

About this clonotype: No conserved phenylalanine or tryptophan is present at the end of the CDR3, so a read error is the likely explanation. The DNA is omitted, as the CDR3 cannot be located on it reliably, and the CDR3 follows TCRdb's listing. The chain employs TRBV27 and TRBJ2-5; the D call in the table, TRBD1, was not verified against the DNA. Germline lookup yields CDR1 MNHEY and CDR2 SMNVEV (reference sequence). Ends included, the CDR3 has 16 residues. The chain's CDR3 is CASSFGRGYYEQYFGP.

V is TRBV27 and J is TRBJ1-2; tentatively, D is TRBD1 (6 bases). The V and J ends lost 6 bases and 7 bases respectively, with 15 bases between them. Looked up from germline, CDR1 is MNHEY and CDR2 is SMNVEV (reference sequence). The length of the CDR3 is 13 residues. The CDR3: CASREGRGSGYTF. The CDR3 nucleotides are TGTGCCAGCAGAGAAGGGAGGGGGTCTGGCTACACCTTC.

The DNA of the CDR3 is TGTGCCAGCAGTGTTCTGGAAGCGGGAGGCGCTACGCAGTATTTT. Its translation is CASSVLEAGGATQYF. The chain links TRBV6-1 to TRBJ2-3, with 9 bases that match TRBD2. Trimming took 4 bases from V and 8 from J; bases not matched to a gene: 10. Germline CDR1 and CDR2: MNHNS and SASEGT. The CDR3 contains 15 residues.

In its sample, this clonotype was seen many times. V and J are TRBV4-1 and TRBJ1-4, with D perhaps matching TRBD1 (5 bases). V dropped 0 bases and J dropped 3 bases, with 14 bases sitting between them. Germline V lookup: CDR1 MGHRA, CDR2 YSYEKL. The CDR3 has 17 residues. The CDR3 reads CASSQDLSQGANEKLFF. CDR3 in DNA: TGCGCCAGCAGCCAAGATCTCTCTCAGGGCGCTAATGAAAAACTGTTTTTT.